Presented here are 29 T cell receptor beta chains from one specimen sequenced in a study of T cell repertoires in cytomegalovirus infection. Antigens for these TCRs are unknown. Via MiXCR, TCRdb re-called the reads, giving one row per CDR3 protein. The sample holds roughly 800,000 distinct CDR3 sequences, roughly 29% seen once. The sequencing here drew on cultured CD8+ T cells from PBMCs, taken from culture after CMV antigen stimulation. Source of these receptors: a human donor in good health (CMV status not recorded). Some clones in this sample may be carry-over from other donors' samples.

This clonotype was observed a few times. The rearrangement uses TRBV4-1 and TRBJ2-1; perhaps D is TRBD1 or TRBD2 (5 bases each). The CDR3 has 16 residues. V was cut by 2 bases and J by 5 bases, with 16 bases left in between. Germline values: CDR1 MGHRA, CDR2 YSYEKL. The CDR3 sequence: CASSQQGAPNHNEQFF. CDR3 nucleotides: TGCGCCAGCAGCCAACAGGGAGCGCCGAATCACAATGAGCAGTTCTTC.

This clonotype was counted a few times. This chain links TRBV7-9 with TRBJ2-1, with no clear D. Germline V lookup: CDR1 SEHNR, CDR2 FQNEAQ (reference sequence). This CDR3 has 15 amino acids. V gave up 7 bases and J gave up 0 bases, with 13 bases separating them. CDR3 bases: TGTGCCAGCACCGAGGCCCAGTCCTCCTACAATGAGCAGTTCTTC. This translates into CASTEAQSSYNEQFF.

V gene TRBV24-1 combines with J gene TRBJ2-5, with D tentatively TRBD1 or TRBD2 (5 bases each). Trimming took off 0 bases at V and 4 bases at J, with 20 bases between the two ends. In germline, CDR1 is KGHDR, CDR2 SFDVKD. This CDR3 contains 18 residues. DNA of the CDR3: TGTGCCACCAGTGATTTGCAAACCGGGACCCACAACGCAGAGACCCAGTACTTC. This translates into CATSDLQTGTHNAETQYF.

This clonotype was seen only a few times. The chain carries TRBV5-5 and TRBJ2-2; possibly TRBD1 for D (5 bases). The CDR3 runs to 18 residues. V was cut by 7 bases and J by 1 base, with 23 bases left in between. CDR1 and CDR2 from the germline V gene are SGHKS and YYEKEE (reference sequence). Here the CDR3 DNA reads TGTGCCAGCGGCACCCTTCAGGGATTACGAAAGAACACCGGGGAGCTGTTTTTT. Protein: CASGTLQGLRKNTGELFF.

This clonotype was detected a few times. This chain links TRBV6-2 or TRBV6-3 with TRBJ1-1; 7 bases are a match to TRBD1. V shed 6 bases, J shed 6 bases, and the junction held 7 bases outside the gene matches. CDR3 length: 13 amino acids. Germline V lookup: CDR1 MNHEY, CDR2 SVGEGT. CDR3 protein: CASSSQGKAEAFF. DNA for the CDR3: TGTGCCAGCAGCTCACAGGGGAAGGCTGAAGCTTTCTTT.

This clonotype has just a few counts. The J gene is TRBJ1-1, the V gene TRBV28; D remains unclear. V lost 7 bases to trimming and J lost 11 bases, with 20 bases between them. This CDR3 has 13 amino acids. Germline V lookup: CDR1 MDHEN, CDR2 SYDVKM. The CDR3 nucleotides are TGTGCCAGCAACCCGGACGGGCATCTAGGGGCTTTCTTT. Translated: CASNPDGHLGAFF.

The rearrangement uses TRBV10-3 and TRBJ2-2; 7 bases fit TRBD1. Looked up from germline, CDR1 is ENHRY and CDR2 is SYGVKD. This CDR3 is 12 amino acids long. V lost 8 bases to trimming and J lost 3 bases; unmatched junction nucleotides: 0. The CDR3 DNA follows: TGTGCCATCCAGGGGGACACCGGGGAGCTGTTTTTT. Protein sequence: CAIQGDTGELFF.

The chain uses TRBV6-2 or TRBV6-3 and TRBJ1-5; a weak D match, TRBD1 (5 bases). Looked up from germline, CDR1 is MNHEY and CDR2 is SVGEGT. The V end lost 10 bases, the J end lost 5 bases, and 21 bases lay between the germline ends. The CDR3 has 15 residues. In nucleotides, the CDR3 is TGTGCCACATATGAAAAGGGAAGAGGGGATCAGCCCCAGCATTTT. Protein product: CATYEKGRGDQPQHF.

This clonotype was found many times. V and J are TRBV7-6 and TRBJ2-7; TRBD2 aligns across 7 bases. With V trimmed by 5 bases and J by 4 bases, 5 bases remained unmatched. CDR3 size: 13 residues. Germline CDR1 SGHVS, CDR2 FNYEAQ. CDR3 sequence (DNA): TGTGCCAGCAGCATTATGGGGGGGTACGAGCAGTACGTC. As protein: CASSIMGGYEQYV.

This clonotype was detected only a few times. This chain joins TRBV7-6 and TRBJ1-2; D is unresolved. V lost 5 bases and J 4 bases, leaving 11 bases between the germline ends. The CDR3 spans 13 residues. Germline values: CDR1 SGHVS, CDR2 FNYEAQ. The CDR3 loop is CASSPQISYGYTF. DNA of the CDR3: TGTGCCAGCAGCCCTCAGATCTCCTATGGCTACACCTTC. The whole variable domain, filled in from reference TRBV7-6 and TRBJ1-2, reads GAGVSQSPRYKVTKRGQDVALRCDPISGHVSLYWYRQALGQGPEFLTYFNYEAQQDKSGLPNDRFSAERPEGSISTLTIQRTEQRDSAMYRCASSPQISYGYTFGSGTRLTVV.

Comments on this clonotype: The junction does not match germline at one end; this may be a read error. The CDR3 coding sequence is TGTGTCAGCAGCCTCCTGGGCACTGAAGCTTTCTTT. This encodes CVSSLLGTEAFF. The chain combines TRBV6-8 with TRBJ1-1; D is unclear. The CDR3 has 12 amino acids. Germline V gene lookup returns CDR1 MNHGY and CDR2 SAAAGT.

V usage is TRBV12-3 or TRBV12-4 and J usage is TRBJ1-2; D possibly corresponds to TRBD1 (6 bases). The CDR3 loop spans 16 amino acids. Deletions cut 5 bases from V and 2 bases from J, with 18 bases between. CDR3 nucleotides: TGTGCCAGCAGTCTGCGACCGTCGGGACAAAACTATGGCTACACCTTC. It codes for CASSLRPSGQNYGYTF.

This chain joins TRBV4-1 and TRBJ2-1; D is uncertain. Germline loops: CDR1 MGHRA, CDR2 YSYEKL. Trimming removed 0 bases at V and 12 bases at J, with 12 bases between. This CDR3 has 13 residues. CDR3 region: CASSQEKSVGQFF. CDR3 nucleotide sequence: TGCGCCAGCAGCCAAGAAAAATCGGTCGGGCAGTTCTTC.

In its sample, this clonotype was seen a few times. The rearrangement links TRBV4-1 to TRBJ2-7; no reliable D call. The CDR3 covers 12 residues. Per germline, CDR1 MGHRA and CDR2 YSYEKL. The germline V and J ends were trimmed by 1 base and 6 bases, with 7 bases remaining between them. The chain's CDR3 is CASSQVGREQYF. The CDR3 nucleotides read TGCGCCAGCAGCCAAGTGGGCCGCGAGCAGTACTTC.

The sample holds many counts of this clonotype. The rearrangement links TRBV7-8 to TRBJ2-7; 9 nucleotides align to TRBD1. V gave up 5 bases and J gave up 2 bases; unmatched junction bases: 4. This CDR3 comprises 14 residues. Germline V CDR1 and CDR2: SGHVS, FQNEAQ. This chain's CDR3 is CASSTGTGTYEQYV. The DNA of the CDR3 is TGTGCCAGCAGCACCGGGACAGGGACCTACGAGCAGTACGTC.

The gene calls are TRBV14 and TRBJ2-1; 10 bases align to TRBD2. The CDR3 consists of 19 residues. Germline values: CDR1 SGHDN, CDR2 FVKESK. The ends lost 0 bases at V and 5 bases at J; junction bases unmatched: 13. This CDR3 is CASSQEARGLLAGDNEQFF. For the CDR3, the DNA is TGTGCCAGCAGCCAAGAAGCCAGGGGGCTGCTAGCGGGGGACAATGAGCAGTTCTTC.

This clonotype showed up many times. The chain links TRBV18 to TRBJ1-5; the D is unclear. The CDR3 runs to 13 residues. Trimming took 8 bases from V and 0 from J, leaving 8 bases between them. Per the germline V gene, CDR1 is KGHSH and CDR2 is LQKENI. CDR3 in amino acids: CASHGDSNQPQHF. CDR3 bases: TGTGCCAGCCACGGAGATAGCAATCAGCCCCAGCATTTT.

This clonotype was counted only a few times. This chain links TRBV7-9 with TRBJ2-7; D is ambiguous. Germline-derived CDR1 and CDR2 are SEHNR and FQNEAQ (reference sequence). The CDR3 totals 13 residues. V was pared by 2 bases and J by 5 bases, with 10 bases between. CDR3 sequence: CASSLLGVDEQYV. CDR3 in DNA: TGTGCCAGCAGCTTATTAGGTGTAGACGAGCAGTACGTC.

The chain joins TRBV28 to TRBJ2-7; D might be TRBD1 (6 bases). The CDR3 has 12 residues. The V gene lost 4 bases and the J gene lost 6 bases, with 10 bases spanning the gap. Germline CDR1 reads MDHEN; CDR2 reads SYDVKM. CDR3 DNA sequence: TGTGCCAGCAGTTATGGACAGTCCGAGCAGTACGTC. As protein: CASSYGQSEQYV.

The sample holds a few counts of this clonotype. The chain has TRBV7-2 and TRBJ2-1; TRBD2 aligns across 7 bases. V lost 3 bases, J lost 6 bases, and 2 bases stayed unmatched. CDR3 length equals 13 residues. Germline assignment: CDR1 SGHTA and CDR2 FQGNSA. DNA of the CDR3: TGTGCCAGCAGCTTCTGGACTAGCAATGAGCAGTTCTTC. Translation gives CASSFWTSNEQFF. Full variable domain (rest looked up from reference TRBV7-2 and TRBJ2-1): GAGVSQSPSNKVTEKGKDVELRCDPISGHTALYWYRQSLGQGLEFLIYFQGNSAPDKSGLPSDRFSAERTGGSVSTLTIQRTQQEDSAVYLCASSFWTSNEQFFGPGTRLTVL.

The V gene is TRBV7-9, the J gene TRBJ2-7; TRBD1 matches at 9 bases. There are 14 residues in the CDR3. Germline lookup yields CDR1 SEHNR and CDR2 FQNEAQ (reference sequence). After removal of 4 bases from V and 3 bases from J, the junction contained 4 bases not matched to a gene. The CDR3 DNA sequence: TGTGCCAGCAGCTCGGGACAGGGAGGCTACGAGCAGTACTTC. As protein: CASSSGQGGYEQYF. Filled out from reference TRBV7-9 and TRBJ2-7, the complete variable domain reads DTGVSQNPRHKITKRGQNVTFRCDPISEHNRLYWYRQTLGQGPEFLTYFQNEAQLEKSRLLSDRFSAERPKGSFSTLEIQRTEQGDSAMYLCASSSGQGGYEQYFGPGTRLTVT.

The chain carries TRBV6-1 and TRBJ2-1, with no clear D. The V end was cut by 8 bases, the J end by 6 bases, with 8 bases between. This CDR3 has 11 residues. Germline CDR1 reads MNHNS; CDR2 reads SASEGT. The CDR3: CASWSGNEQFF. DNA for the CDR3: TGTGCCAGCTGGTCAGGCAATGAGCAGTTCTTC.

Many counts were recorded for this clonotype. This sequence joins TRBV7-2 and TRBJ2-4, with D hard to call. Germline assignment: CDR1 SGHTA and CDR2 FQGNSA. CDR3 length equals 14 residues. Trimming cost V 4 bases and J 0 bases, with 7 bases left between them. The CDR3 spells CASSSVGAKNIQYF. In DNA form, the CDR3 reads TGTGCCAGCAGCTCAGTTGGAGCCAAAAACATTCAGTACTTC. The variable domain in full, completed from reference TRBV7-2 and TRBJ2-4, reads GAGVSQSPSNKVTEKGKDVELRCDPISGHTALYWYRQSLGQGLEFLIYFQGNSAPDKSGLPSDRFSAERTGGSVSTLTIQRTQQEDSAVYLCASSSVGAKNIQYFGAGTRLSVL.

The chain uses TRBV29-1 and TRBJ1-2; D not resolved. The CDR3 contains 15 residues. Germline CDR1 reads SQVTM; CDR2 reads ANQGSEA. V was shortened by 5 bases and J by 7 bases, with 23 bases between the two germline ends. The CDR3 DNA is TGCAGCGTTTCCTTACCACCGGGTCTCTTGGGTGGCTACACCTTC. Protein sequence: CSVSLPPGLLGGYTF.

The chain recombines TRBV7-2 with TRBJ2-7; the D is unclear. Deletions cut 3 bases from V and 2 bases from J, with 8 bases between. Germline V gene lookup returns CDR1 SGHTA and CDR2 FQGNSA. The length of the CDR3 is 13 residues. The CDR3 DNA reads TGTGCCAGCAGCTTCCTCGAGGCCTACGAGCAGTACTTC. Translated, it gives CASSFLEAYEQYF.

Remarks on this clonotype: One end of the junction fails to match germline, which may point to a read error. CDR3 sequence: CASSQQAGQETQYF. In DNA form, the CDR3 reads TGTGCTAGCAGCCAACAGGCCGGACAAGAGACCCAGTACTTC. J is TRBJ2-5 and V is TRBV7-7; D may be TRBD1 (5 bases). The CDR3 runs 14 residues. CDR1 is SSHAT and CDR2 is FNYEAQ in the germline V gene (reference sequence).

The chain joins TRBV27 to TRBJ2-7; TRBD2 matches at 10 bases. Germline values: CDR1 MNHEY, CDR2 SMNVEV (reference sequence). The ends lost 6 bases at V and 6 bases at J; junction bases unmatched: 11. The CDR3 has 15 residues. CDR3 sequence reads: CASSLAGETGFEQYF. The CDR3, as DNA: TGTGCCAGCAGCCTAGCGGGGGAGACAGGGTTCGAGCAGTACTTC.

This clonotype was seen more than once but under ten times. This chain connects TRBV7-6 to TRBJ2-1; D is possibly TRBD2 (6 bases). Deletions cut 0 bases from V and 9 bases from J, with 12 bases between. Germline V gene sequence: CDR1 SGHVS, CDR2 FNYEAQ. The CDR3 totals 14 residues. In DNA, the CDR3 is TGTGCCAGCAGCTTAGCTACAGCGGGCCTTGAGCAGTTCTTC. Amino acid sequence: CASSLATAGLEQFF.

J is TRBJ1-2 and V is TRBV7-6; D is ambiguous. Deletions cut 4 bases from V and 4 bases from J, with 10 bases between. Germline V gives CDR1 SGHVS, CDR2 FNYEAQ. The CDR3 has 13 residues. The CDR3 DNA reads as TGTGCCAGCAGCTCTACTAAAGGCTATGGCTACACCTTC. Protein product: CASSSTKGYGYTF. Full variable domain (missing parts from reference TRBV7-6 and TRBJ1-2): GAGVSQSPRYKVTKRGQDVALRCDPISGHVSLYWYRQALGQGPEFLTYFNYEAQQDKSGLPNDRFSAERPEGSISTLTIQRTEQRDSAMYRCASSSTKGYGYTFGSGTRLTVV.